This TCR beta chain emerged from a study of shared clonotypes between healthy human individuals. Study-wide points: Clonotype sharing across donors was expected to vary with sequencing depth.

Terminally differentiated effector memory CD45RA+ cells were excluded by CCR7 positive selection of CD45RO-negative cells. Details on this clone: The antigen is undetermined.

The trim removed 1 base at V and 8 bases at J, leaving 9 bases unmatched. The germline V gene encodes CDR1 WSHSY and CDR2 SAAADI. This CDR3 comprises 16 residues. Assay: immunoSEQ multiplex PCR; the TCRdb copy retains only in-frame clones and omits some. This table holds under 2,000,000 clones, just under 95% found once. This clonotype originated in a man aged 18-30 years in good health. The rearrangement uses TRBV10-2 and TRBJ2-1, with 9 positions matching TRBD2. The sequencing sample was made of naive CD8+ T cells sorted from blood. CDR3: CASSEWREGQRDEQFF. CDR3 DNA sequence: TGCGCCAGCAGTGAGTGGCGGGAGGGCCAAAGGGATGAGCAGTTCTTC.